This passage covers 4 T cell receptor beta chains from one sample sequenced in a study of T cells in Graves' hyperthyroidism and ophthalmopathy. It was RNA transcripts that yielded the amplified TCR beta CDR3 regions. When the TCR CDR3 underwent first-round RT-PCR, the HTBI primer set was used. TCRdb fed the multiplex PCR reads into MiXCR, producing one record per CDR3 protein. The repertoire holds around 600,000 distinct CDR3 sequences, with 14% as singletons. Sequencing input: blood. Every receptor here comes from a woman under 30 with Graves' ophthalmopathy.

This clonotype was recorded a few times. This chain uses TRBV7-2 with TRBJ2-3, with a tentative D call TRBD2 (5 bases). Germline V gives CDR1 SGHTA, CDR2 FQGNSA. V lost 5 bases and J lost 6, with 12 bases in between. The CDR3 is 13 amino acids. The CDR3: CASSRPGVDTQYF. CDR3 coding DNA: TGTGCCAGCAGCCGCCCCGGGGTGGATACGCAGTATTTT. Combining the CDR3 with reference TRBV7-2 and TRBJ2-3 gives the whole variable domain GAGVSQSPSNKVTEKGKDVELRCDPISGHTALYWYRQSLGQGLEFLIYFQGNSAPDKSGLPSDRFSAERTGGSVSTLTIQRTQQEDSAVYLCASSRPGVDTQYFGPGTRLTVL.

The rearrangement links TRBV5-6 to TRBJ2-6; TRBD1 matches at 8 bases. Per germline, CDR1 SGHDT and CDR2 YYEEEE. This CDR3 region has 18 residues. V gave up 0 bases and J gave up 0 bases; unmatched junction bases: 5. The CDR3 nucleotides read TGTGCCAGCAGCTTGGCAGGGGGCGGTTTCTCTGGGGCCAACGTCCTGACTTTC. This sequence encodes CASSLAGGGFSGANVLTF.

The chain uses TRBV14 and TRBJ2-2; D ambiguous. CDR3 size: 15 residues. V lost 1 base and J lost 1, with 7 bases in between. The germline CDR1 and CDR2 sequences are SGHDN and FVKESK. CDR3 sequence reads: CASSQGRLNTGELFF. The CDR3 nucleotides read TGTGCCAGCAGCCAAGGACGCCTGAACACCGGGGAGCTGTTTTTT.

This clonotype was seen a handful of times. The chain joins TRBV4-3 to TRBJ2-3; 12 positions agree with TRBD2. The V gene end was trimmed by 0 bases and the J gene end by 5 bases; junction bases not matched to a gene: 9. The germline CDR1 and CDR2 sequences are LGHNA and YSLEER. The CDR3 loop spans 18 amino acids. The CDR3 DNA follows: TGCGCCAGCAGCCAAGAAGTCGGGCTAGCGGGAGGGAGAGATACGCAGTATTTT. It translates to CASSQEVGLAGGRDTQYF.